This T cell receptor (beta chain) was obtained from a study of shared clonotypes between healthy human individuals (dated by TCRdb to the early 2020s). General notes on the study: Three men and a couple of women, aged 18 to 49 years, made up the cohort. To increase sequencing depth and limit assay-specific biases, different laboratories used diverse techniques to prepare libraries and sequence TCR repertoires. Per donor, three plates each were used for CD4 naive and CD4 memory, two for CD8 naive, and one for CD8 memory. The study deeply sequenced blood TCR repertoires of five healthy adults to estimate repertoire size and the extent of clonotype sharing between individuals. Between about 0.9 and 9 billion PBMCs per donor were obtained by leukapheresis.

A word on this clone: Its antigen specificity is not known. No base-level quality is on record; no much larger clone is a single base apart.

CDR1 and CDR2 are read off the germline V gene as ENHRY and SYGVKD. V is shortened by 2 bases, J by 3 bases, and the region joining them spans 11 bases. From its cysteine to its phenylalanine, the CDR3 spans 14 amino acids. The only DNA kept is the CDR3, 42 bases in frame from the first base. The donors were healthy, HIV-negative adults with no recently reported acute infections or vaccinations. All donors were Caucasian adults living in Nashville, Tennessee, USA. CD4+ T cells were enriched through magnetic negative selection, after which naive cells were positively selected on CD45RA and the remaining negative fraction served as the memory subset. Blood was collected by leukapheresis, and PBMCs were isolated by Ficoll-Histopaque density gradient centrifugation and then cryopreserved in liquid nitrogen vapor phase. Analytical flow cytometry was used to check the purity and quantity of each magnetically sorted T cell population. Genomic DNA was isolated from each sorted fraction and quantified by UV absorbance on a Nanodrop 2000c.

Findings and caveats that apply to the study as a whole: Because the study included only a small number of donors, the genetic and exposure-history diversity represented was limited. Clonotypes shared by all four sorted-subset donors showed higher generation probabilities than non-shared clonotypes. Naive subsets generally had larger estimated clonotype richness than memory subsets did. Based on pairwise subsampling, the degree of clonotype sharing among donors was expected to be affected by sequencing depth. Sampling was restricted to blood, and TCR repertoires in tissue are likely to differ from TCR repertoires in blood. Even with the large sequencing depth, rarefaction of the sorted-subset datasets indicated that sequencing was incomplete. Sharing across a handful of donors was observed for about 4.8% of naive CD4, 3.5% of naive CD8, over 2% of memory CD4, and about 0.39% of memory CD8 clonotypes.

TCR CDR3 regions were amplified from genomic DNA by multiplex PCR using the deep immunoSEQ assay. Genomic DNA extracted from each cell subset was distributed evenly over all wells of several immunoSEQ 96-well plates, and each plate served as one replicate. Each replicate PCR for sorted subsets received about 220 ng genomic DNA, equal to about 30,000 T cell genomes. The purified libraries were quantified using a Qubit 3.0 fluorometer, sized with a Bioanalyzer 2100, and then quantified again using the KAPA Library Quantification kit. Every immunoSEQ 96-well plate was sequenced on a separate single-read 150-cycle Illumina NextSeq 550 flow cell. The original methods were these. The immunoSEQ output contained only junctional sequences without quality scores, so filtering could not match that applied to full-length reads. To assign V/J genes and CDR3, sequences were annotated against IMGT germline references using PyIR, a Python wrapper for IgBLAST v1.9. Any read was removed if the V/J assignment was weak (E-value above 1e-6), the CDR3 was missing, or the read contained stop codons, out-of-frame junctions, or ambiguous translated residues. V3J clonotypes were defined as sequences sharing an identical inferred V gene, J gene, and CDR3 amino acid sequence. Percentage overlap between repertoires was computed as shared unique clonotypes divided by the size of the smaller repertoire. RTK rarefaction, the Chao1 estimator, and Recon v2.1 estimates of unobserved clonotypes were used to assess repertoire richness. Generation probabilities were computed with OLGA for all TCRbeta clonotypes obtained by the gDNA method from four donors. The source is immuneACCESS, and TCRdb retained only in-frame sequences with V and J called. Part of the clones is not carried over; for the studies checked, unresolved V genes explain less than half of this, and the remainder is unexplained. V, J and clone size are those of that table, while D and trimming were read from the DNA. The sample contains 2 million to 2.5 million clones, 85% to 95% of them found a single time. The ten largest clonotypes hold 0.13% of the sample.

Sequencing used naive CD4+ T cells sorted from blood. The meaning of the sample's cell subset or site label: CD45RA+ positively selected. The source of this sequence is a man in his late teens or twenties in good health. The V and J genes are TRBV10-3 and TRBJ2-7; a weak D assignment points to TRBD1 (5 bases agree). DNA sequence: TGTGCCATCAGTGAGGGACAATCCGGCTACGAGCAGTACTTC. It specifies CAISEGQSGYEQYF.